This T cell receptor beta chain was retrieved from a study of cytomegalovirus exposure and HLA in healthy donors (TCRdb year 2017). At the level of the whole study: The 666 repertoires of the first cohort and the 110 or so validation repertoires were produced on the same platform, according to a later analysis. The study aimed to test whether cataloging public T cell receptors could reveal signatures of past pathogen exposure. A separate validation cohort of approximately 130 different subjects was used in addition to the approximately 670-subject first cohort. To predict cytomegalovirus infection status, the study combined high-throughput TCR immunosequencing, statistical association of individual TCRs with disease status, and machine learning.

The library was produced with the immunoSEQ multiplex PCR assay. The study's own analysis went as follows. A statistical classification framework was developed to diagnose cytomegalovirus status using the catalog of TCR beta chain sequences. The table comes from immuneACCESS by way of TCRdb, which keeps in-frame sequences with V and J called. Part of the clones is missing from these tables; in studies checked, under half for an unresolved V gene and the rest for unknown reasons. The DNA gave D and trimming, while V, J and clone size come from that table. For this sample there are 130,000 to 150,000 clones; just over 85% appear just once. Clones ranked in the top ten supply approximately 8% of the sample. Trimming at the junction amounts to 5 bases on V and 8 bases on J, and the germline ends lie 10 bases apart. The CDR3 runs 11 residues from the cysteine to the phenylalanine. Just the 33-base CDR3 DNA is kept, in frame starting at base 1. CDR1 DFQATT and CDR2 SNEGSKA were looked up in the germline V gene (reference sequence).

In the case of this clone: The antigen it recognizes is unknown. Per-nucleotide qualities are absent, and no much larger clonotype sits a single base away.

The donors were included in the validation cohort of 130 or so subjects, a group kept apart from the roughly 670-subject first cohort. The investigation overall reported the following: Most TCR sequences were seen in very few donors, while some public TCRs were found in many individuals. A later analysis found that TCRs clustered in the first cohort also tended to co-occur in the roughly 120 validation repertoires, with 90% to 95% of cluster scores above 0. The classifier was reported to diagnose cytomegalovirus status with high specificity and sensitivity in both the original and validation cohorts. The study gave a list of 150 to 200 TCR beta chains associated with cytomegalovirus. The authors suggested that the approach could potentially be extended to other disease states and immunological phenotypes. A few of the identified cytomegalovirus-associated TCR beta chains were confirmed in vitro to be specific for cytomegalovirus antigens. The validation cohort had no HLA typing available for a later analysis, so co-occurrence within that cohort was assessed over all 130 or so repertoires.

This receptor was obtained from a woman aged 18-29 years in good health and CMV-seropositive. The rearranged chain carries TRBV20-1 and TRBJ2-1, with an unclear D gene assignment. Sample: PBMCs. CDR3 protein: CSAEQVDEQFF. The nucleotide sequence is given as TGCAGTGCTGAGCAGGTCGATGAGCAGTTCTTC.